This T cell receptor (beta chain) was sequenced in a study of metastatic and nonmetastatic thyroid tumors. Nobody among the patients had been given any treatment before thyroid surgery. This clone was recorded a few times. The antigen remains undetermined. Germline is not matched at one junction end, which may reflect a read error. TCRdb re-called the PCR reads via MiXCR. Found here are over 25,000 clones, 15% of them singletons; the top ten hold approximately 3.4%. Germline V lookup: CDR1 MDHEN, CDR2 SYDVKM. The CDR3 consists of 15 residues. General observations from the study: Versus benign nodules, malignant thyroid tumors reportedly had significantly higher TCR beta diversity, in blood and tumor.

This TCR was recovered from a female donor with papillary thyroid cancer or a benign thyroid nodule (not recorded which). Some clones in this sample may be carry-over from other donors' samples. The rearrangement uses TRBV28 and TRBJ2-5, with a possible D match to TRBD2 (6 bases). Input material: blood. The CDR3 loop reads CASTRGSGVGDTHYF. DNA of the CDR3: TGTGCCAGCACCCGGGGGTCGGGGGTTGGAGATACCCATTACTTC.